Listed here are 15 T cell receptor beta chains from one sample, sequenced in a study of cytomegalovirus exposure and HLA in healthy donors. A multiplex PCR was run with 60 Vbeta primers and 13 Jbeta primers. TCRdb's copy holds only in-frame clones and misses some; the assay was immunoSEQ multiplex PCR. The table records approximately 110,000 clones, less than 85% of them present only once. Material for sequencing was PBMCs. Receptors originate from a man in his forties in good health and CMV-seropositive.

The rearrangement uses TRBV9 and TRBJ2-4, with TRBD2 matching over 9 bases. J lost 8 bases, V lost 4 bases, and 13 bases had no gene match. Per the germline V gene, CDR1 is SGDLS and CDR2 is YYNGEE. The CDR3 spans 16 residues. In DNA form, the CDR3 reads TGTGCCAGCAGCTTCAGAACGGGCGGGGGGGCAGACATTCAGTACTTC. Protein product: CASSFRTGGGADIQYF. The variable domain in full, completed from reference TRBV9 and TRBJ2-4, reads DSGVTQTPKHLITATGQRVTLRCSPRSGDLSVYWYQQSLDQGLQFLIQYYNGEERAKGNILERFSAQQFPDLHSELNLSSLELGDSALYFCASSFRTGGGADIQYFGAGTRLSVL.

V and J are TRBV29-1 and TRBJ2-7, with TRBD1 as a possible D gene (6 bases). Germline CDR1 reads SQVTM; CDR2 reads ANQGSEA. The CDR3 contains 13 residues. V lost 6 bases and J 0 bases, leaving 12 bases between the germline ends. The CDR3 DNA reads TGCAGCGTACAAGGACAGAACTCCTACGAGCAGTACTTC. It translates to CSVQGQNSYEQYF.

The V gene is TRBV6-5, the J gene TRBJ1-5, with D tentatively TRBD1 (5 bases). V lost 6 bases to trimming and J lost 7 bases, with 19 bases between them. Looked up from germline, CDR1 is MNHEY and CDR2 is SVGAGI. This CDR3 has 15 residues. CDR3 residues: CASSPRQGLGQPQHF. As DNA, the CDR3 is TGTGCCAGCAGCCCCCGTCAGGGCCTTGGCCAGCCCCAGCATTTT.

The chain uses TRBV30 and TRBJ1-5; D unclear. This CDR3 is 15 amino acids long. Germline-derived CDR1 and CDR2 are GTSNPN and SVGIG (reference sequence). The V end lost 4 bases, the J end lost 1 base, and 14 bases lay between the germline ends. For the CDR3, the DNA is TGTGCCTGGAAAGCAGGCTTTCGGAGCAATCAGCCCCAGCATTTT. Translating gives CAWKAGFRSNQPQHF. The entire variable domain, with the rest obtained from reference TRBV30 and TRBJ1-5, is as follows: SQTIHQWPATLVQPVGSPLSLECTVEGTSNPNLYWYRQAAGRGLQLLFYSVGIGQISSEVPQNLSASRPQDRQFILSSKKLLLSDSGFYLCAWKAGFRSNQPQHFGDGTRLSIL.

V is TRBV19 and J is TRBJ2-3; D might be TRBD1 (6 bases). From germline, CDR1 is LNHDA and CDR2 SQIVND (reference sequence). This CDR3 is built from 13 residues. V lost 3 bases and J 8 bases, leaving 12 bases between the germline ends. The CDR3 DNA reads as TGTGCCAGTAGTATCCGGACAGAAACTACGCAGTATTTT. It translates to CASSIRTETTQYF.

The chain carries TRBV4-2 and TRBJ2-5; tentatively, D is TRBD1 (6 bases). This CDR3 has 17 residues. Germline V gives CDR1 LGHNA, CDR2 YNFKEQ. Trimming left V 1 base short and J 4 bases short, with 19 bases between. CDR3 bases: TGTGCCAGCAGCCAAGGGGCTGGGGGCGACTTAGGAGAGACCCAGTACTTC. It is translated as CASSQGAGGDLGETQYF.

This clone was seen only once. The CDR3 nucleotides are TGTGCCAGCTCACCCGCAGGCACAGGGTATGAGCAGTACTTC. Translation gives CASSPAGTGYEQYF. This chain joins TRBV18 and TRBJ2-7; a possible D gene is TRBD1 (6 bases). V was cut by 3 bases and J by 7 bases, with 16 bases left in between. CDR1 is KGHSH, CDR2 LQKENI, per germline. CDR3 length: 14 residues. The whole variable domain, remainder taken from reference TRBV18 and TRBJ2-7, is NAGVMQNPRHLVRRRGQEARLRCSPMKGHSHVYWYRQLPEEGLKFMVYLQKENIIDESGMPKERFSAEFPKEGPSILRIQQVVRGDSAAYFCASSPAGTGYEQYFGPGTRLTVT.

This clone came up a few times. One end of the junction is discordant with germline, which a read error may explain. V is TRBV5-1 and J is TRBJ1-2, with TRBD1 matching 12 bases. The CDR3 totals 14 residues. Germline values: CDR1 SGHRS, CDR2 YFSETQ. In nucleotides, the CDR3 is TGCGCCAGGAGCTTGGAGGGACAGGGGGCTTGCTACACCTTC. Encoded protein: CARSLEGQGACYTF.

A few counts support this clone. This chain connects TRBV4-3 to TRBJ2-1, with D hard to call. Germline CDR1 reads LGHNA; CDR2 reads YSLEER. The CDR3 covers 15 residues. V lost 1 base and J 10 bases, leaving 17 bases between the germline ends. CDR3 nucleotide sequence: TGCGCCAGCAGCCAAGTTTCTTCAGCCCTCGGGGAGCAGTTCTTC. This codes for CASSQVSSALGEQFF.

This clone appeared once. The V gene is TRBV28, the J gene TRBJ1-2, with 11 bases that match TRBD1. Losses at the gene ends were 6 bases for V and 6 bases for J; bases not matched to a gene: 3. The germline CDR1 and CDR2 sequences are MDHEN and SYDVKM. The length of the CDR3 is 13 residues. CDR3 coding DNA: TGTGCCAGCAGCCCGGACAGGGGGCATGGCTACACCTTC. Translated, it gives CASSPDRGHGYTF.

This clone has a handful of counts. The rearrangement links TRBV4-1 to TRBJ1-5; D unresolved. V dropped 0 bases and J dropped 7 bases, with 19 bases sitting between them. The CDR3 is made up of 17 amino acids. The germline V gene encodes CDR1 MGHRA and CDR2 YSYEKL. In DNA form, the CDR3 reads TGCGCCAGCAGCCAAGATGGAGGCAGGCCCAGAGAGCAGCCCCAGCATTTT. Translating gives CASSQDGGRPREQPQHF.

Details on this clone: The CDR3 ends on some other residue instead of the conserved phenylalanine or tryptophan, so this is likely a read error. This chain connects TRBV19 to TRBJ1-2; D remains ambiguous. The germline gives CDR1 LNHDA, CDR2 SQIVND (reference sequence). V lost 2 bases and J 5 bases, leaving 9 bases between the germline ends. The CDR3 contains 13 residues. CDR3 loop: CASSISGQYGYTS. CDR3 DNA: TGTGCCAGTAGTATAAGTGGGCAGTATGGCTACACCTCC.

The CDR3 DNA reads as TGTGCCAGCATCGGTGATTTGAACACTGAAGCTTTCTTT. It encodes CASIGDLNTEAFF. This chain links TRBV2 with TRBJ1-1; D call uncertain. V gave up 7 bases and J gave up 0 bases, with 9 bases separating them. Germline V gene sequence: CDR1 SNHLY, CDR2 FYNNEI. This CDR3 comprises 13 residues.

The CDR3 spells CASYLSGGPEETQYF. CDR3 nucleotides: TGTGCCAGCTATCTCAGCGGGGGCCCCGAGGAGACCCAGTACTTC. V usage is TRBV13 and J usage is TRBJ2-5; 8 nucleotides agree with TRBD2. Looked up from germline, CDR1 is PRHDT and CDR2 is FYEKMQ (reference sequence). V shed 8 bases, J shed 5 bases, and the junction held 13 bases outside the gene matches. CDR3 size: 15 residues. Combining the CDR3 with reference TRBV13 and TRBJ2-5 gives the whole variable domain AAGVIQSPRHLIKEKRETATLKCYPIPRHDTVYWYQQGPGQDPQFLISFYEKMQSDKGSIPDRFSAQQFSDYHSELNMSSLELGDSALYFCASYLSGGPEETQYFGPGTRLLVL.

The rearrangement links TRBV6-6 to TRBJ2-2; 7 bases line up with TRBD2. V gave up 2 bases and J gave up 7 bases; unmatched junction bases: 10. The CDR3 covers 16 residues. From germline, CDR1 is MNHNY and CDR2 SVGAGI (reference sequence). In nucleotides, the CDR3 is TGTGCCAGCAGTTACGATATAGCGGGCGGAGGCGGGGAGCTGTTTTTT. It is translated as CASSYDIAGGGGELFF.